These T cell receptor beta chains were read from a single sample in a study of cytomegalovirus exposure and HLA in healthy donors. The assay was immunoSEQ multiplex PCR, and TCRdb's table has in-frame clones only and misses some. Among 140,000 to 150,000 clones listed, 70% to 85% were seen once. Specimen: PBMCs. The receptor set was obtained from a woman between 55 and 75 years old in good health and CMV-seropositive. Each CDR3 is given with its conserved first and last residue. Each record gives: clone size, V gene, CDR3 protein. Clone size appears in some rows only: once, few, many, or a class for an expanded clone.

>.|TRBV2
CASSDRGNTEAFF
>few|TRBV7-3
CASQKGASTDTQYF
>.|TRBV30
CAWDQGRGGNIQYF
>.|TRBV7-3
CASSLDRVTGELFF
>few|TRBV7-8
CATRLAGGPNEQYF
>.|TRBV5-1
CASSTGGPGYTF
>.|TRBV7-3
CASSLTDYAEAFF
>.|TRBV7-2
CASSLGEALVNEQFF
>.|TRBV6-1
CASSGPSRSSASSYEQYF
>few|TRBV13
CASSYNTGATPSF
>.|TRBV7-3
CASSPDRGLNEQFF
>.|TRBV27
CASSLGGLPGNTIYF
>.|TRBV5-4
CASSLFTAGGSDTQYF
>.|TRBV28
CASSSDRQGWKQPQHF
>.|TRBV27
CASRILGGSYEQYF
>.|TRBV7-9
CASSPPPRLAPYNEQFF
>once|TRBV11-2
CASSLDSLGYITDTQYF
>.|TRBV19
CASRRGTGRNTEAFF
>few|TRBV5-1
CASSLSGGIRYNEQFF
>.|TRBV9
CASSVTGGNQPQHF
>.|TRBV27
CASSVDRLNTEAFF
>.|TRBV30
CAWREERNYGYTF
>.|TRBV9
CASSVYSGTSGTHTDTQYF
>.|TRBV5-5
CASGLDRGYEQYF
>.|TRBV7-6
CASSDREVLNTGELFF
>.|TRBV15
CATSRDGGNNEQFF
>.|TRBV4-3
CASSQRRTGGGNEQFF
>few|TRBV27
CASSSGLAYEQYF
>once|TRBV5-1
CASSLEGTTSQETQYF
>.|TRBV6-6
CASSPTSGSYIQYF
>once|TRBV11-2
CASTAVGRTGVEQYF
>.|TRBV7-8
CASSHLVVEQFF
>.|TRBV7-9
CASRLGAGGAEQYF
>.|TRBV5-1
CASSFSGQGAGEQYF
>.|TRBV11-3
CASSISQNNEQFF
>once|TRBV27
CASSAGTGEEGNYGYTF
>.|TRBV6-5
CASRGHEWNEQFF
>.|TRBV11-3
CASSLIDVAGELFF
>once|TRBV28
CASSPMDRVGEQYF
>.|TRBV18
CASSPVQGQETQYF
>.|TRBV27
CASTLSGASTDTQYF
>.|TRBV4-1
CASSQVWDTSYEQYF
>.|TRBV6-1
CASTGGQGNNQPQHF
>few|TRBV6-6
CASTQGFTEAFF
>.|TRBV5-6
CASSLDRGSYNEQFF
>.|TRBV7-2
CASSWPGQGEGETQYF
>.|TRBV5-6
CASSLGQFEQYF
>.|TRBV20-1
CSNSGQETQYF
>.|TRBV7-9
CASSRAGELFF
>.|TRBV5-6
CASSLGVPGNTIYF
>.|TRBV7-3
CASSLTATRGHEQFF
>once|TRBV18
CASSPQYAETSTDTQYF
>few|TRBV5-1
CASSQAPNTEAFF
>once|TRBV15
CATSSADSDYEQYF
>few|TRBV2
CASVLAGVLNEQFF
>.|TRBV5-4
CASSLLPDQPQHF
>.|TRBV7-2
CASSLTPGREVGHEQYF
>.|TRBV9
CASSVLGGMGETQYF
>.|TRBV19
CASSIAADTQYF